The T cell receptor (beta chain) under discussion was sequenced for a study of OX40 agonist ivuxolimab in advanced cancers. Libraries were prepared by immunoSEQ multiplex PCR; TCRdb keeps only in-frame clonotypes and omits some of them. The sample has approximately 74,000 clones, 90% to 95% seen once. This sample comprised CD4+ or CD8+ T cells sorted from blood, obtained in a trial of the OX40 agonist ivuxolimab. This TCR derives from an adult with an advanced solid tumor such as melanoma, head and neck, liver or kidney cancer.

The CDR3 reads CASSPLLGQGGNTEAFF. The CDR3 DNA follows: TGTGCCAGCTCACCACTCCTCGGGCAGGGCGGGAACACTGAAGCTTTCTTT. The J gene is TRBJ1-1, the V gene TRBV18; D possibly corresponds to TRBD1 (5 bases). Germline lookup yields CDR1 KGHSH and CDR2 LQKENI. Deletions cut 1 base from V and 1 base from J, with 16 bases between. CDR3 length equals 17 residues. The whole variable domain, filled in from reference TRBV18 and TRBJ1-1, reads NAGVMQNPRHLVRRRGQEARLRCSPMKGHSHVYWYRQLPEEGLKFMVYLQKENIIDESGMPKERFSAEFPKEGPSILRIQQVVRGDSAAYFCASSPLLGQGGNTEAFFGQGTRLTVV.